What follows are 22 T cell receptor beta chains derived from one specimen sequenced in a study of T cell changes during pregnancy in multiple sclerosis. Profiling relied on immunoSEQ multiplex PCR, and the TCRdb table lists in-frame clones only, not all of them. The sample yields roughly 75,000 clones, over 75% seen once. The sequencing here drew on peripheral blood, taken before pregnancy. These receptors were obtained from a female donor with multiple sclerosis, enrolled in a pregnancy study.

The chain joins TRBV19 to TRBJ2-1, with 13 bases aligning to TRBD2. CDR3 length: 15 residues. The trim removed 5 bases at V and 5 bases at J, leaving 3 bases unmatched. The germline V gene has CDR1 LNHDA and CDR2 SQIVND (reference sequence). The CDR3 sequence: CASSFGLAGDNEQFF. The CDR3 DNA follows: TGTGCCAGTAGTTTCGGACTAGCGGGGGACAATGAGCAGTTCTTC.

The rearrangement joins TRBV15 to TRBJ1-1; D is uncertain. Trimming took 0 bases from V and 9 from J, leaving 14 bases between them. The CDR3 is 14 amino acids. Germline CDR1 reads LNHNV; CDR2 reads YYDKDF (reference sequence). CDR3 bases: TGTGCCACCAGCAGAGATCAGGATTATCCTCAAGCTTTCTTT. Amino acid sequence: CATSRDQDYPQAFF.

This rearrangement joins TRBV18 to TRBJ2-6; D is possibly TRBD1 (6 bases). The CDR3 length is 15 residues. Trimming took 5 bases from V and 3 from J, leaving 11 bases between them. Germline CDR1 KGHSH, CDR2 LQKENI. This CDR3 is CASSNRALGANVLTF. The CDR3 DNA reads TGTGCCAGCTCAAACAGGGCTCTTGGGGCCAACGTCCTGACTTTC.

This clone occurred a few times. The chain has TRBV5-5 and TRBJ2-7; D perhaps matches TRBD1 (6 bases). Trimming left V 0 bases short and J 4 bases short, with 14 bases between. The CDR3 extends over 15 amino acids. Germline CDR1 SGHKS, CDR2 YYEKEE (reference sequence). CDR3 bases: TGTGCCAGCAGCTTGGCAGGGGTGAACCAGTACGAGCAGTACTTC. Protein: CASSLAGVNQYEQYF.

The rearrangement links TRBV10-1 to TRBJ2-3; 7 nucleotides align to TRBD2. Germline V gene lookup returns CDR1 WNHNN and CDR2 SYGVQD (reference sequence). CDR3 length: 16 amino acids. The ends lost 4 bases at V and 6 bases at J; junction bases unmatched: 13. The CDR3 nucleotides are TGCGCCAGCAGTGCCCTCAGCGGGGACCCTCGGGATACGCAGTATTTT. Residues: CASSALSGDPRDTQYF.

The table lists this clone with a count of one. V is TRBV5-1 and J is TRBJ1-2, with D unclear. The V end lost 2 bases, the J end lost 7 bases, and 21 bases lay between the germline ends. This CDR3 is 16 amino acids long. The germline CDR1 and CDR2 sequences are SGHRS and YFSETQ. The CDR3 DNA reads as TGCGCCAGCAGCTTAACCCCAACAGAGGGAAATGCTGGCTACACCTTC. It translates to CASSLTPTEGNAGYTF.

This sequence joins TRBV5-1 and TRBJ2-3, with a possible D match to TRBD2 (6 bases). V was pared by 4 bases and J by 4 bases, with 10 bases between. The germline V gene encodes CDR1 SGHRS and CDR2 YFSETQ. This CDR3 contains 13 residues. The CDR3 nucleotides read TGCGCCAGCAGCCTGGAGCGGGCAGATACGCAGTATTTT. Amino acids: CASSLERADTQYF.

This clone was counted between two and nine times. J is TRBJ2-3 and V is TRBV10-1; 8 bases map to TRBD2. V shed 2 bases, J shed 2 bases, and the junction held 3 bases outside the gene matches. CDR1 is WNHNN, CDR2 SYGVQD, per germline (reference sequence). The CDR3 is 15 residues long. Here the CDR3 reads CASSEGAGDTDTQYF. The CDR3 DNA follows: TGCGCCAGCAGTGAGGGAGCGGGAGACACAGATACGCAGTATTTT.

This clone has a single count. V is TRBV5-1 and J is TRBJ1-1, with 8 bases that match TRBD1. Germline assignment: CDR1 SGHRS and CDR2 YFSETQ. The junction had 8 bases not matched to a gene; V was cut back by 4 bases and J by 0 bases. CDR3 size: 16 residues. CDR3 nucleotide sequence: TGCGCCAGCAGCCCCGGACAGGGAGCGATGAACACTGAAGCTTTCTTT. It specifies CASSPGQGAMNTEAFF.

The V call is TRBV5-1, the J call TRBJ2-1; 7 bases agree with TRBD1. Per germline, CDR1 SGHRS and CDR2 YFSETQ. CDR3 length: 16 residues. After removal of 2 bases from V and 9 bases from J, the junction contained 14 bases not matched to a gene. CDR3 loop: CASSFSTYPRGSEQFF. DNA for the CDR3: TGCGCCAGCAGCTTTTCAACTTATCCCAGGGGGAGTGAGCAGTTCTTC.

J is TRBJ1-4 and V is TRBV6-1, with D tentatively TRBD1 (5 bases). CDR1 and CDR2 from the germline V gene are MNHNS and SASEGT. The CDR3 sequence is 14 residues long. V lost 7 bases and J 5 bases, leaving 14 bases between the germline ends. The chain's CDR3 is CASNSDGGNEKLFF. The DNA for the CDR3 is TGTGCCAGCAATTCGGACGGGGGAAATGAAAAACTGTTTTTT.

For the CDR3, the DNA is TGTGCCAGCAGCTTAGGGCCTAGCGCAACCACAGATACGCAGTATTTT. This translates into CASSLGPSATTDTQYF. The chain couples TRBV7-9 to TRBJ2-3, with a weak D call TRBD2 (6 bases). The germline CDR1 and CDR2 sequences are SEHNR and FQNEAQ (reference sequence). V lost 1 base and J 2 bases, leaving 13 bases between the germline ends. This CDR3 has 16 residues.

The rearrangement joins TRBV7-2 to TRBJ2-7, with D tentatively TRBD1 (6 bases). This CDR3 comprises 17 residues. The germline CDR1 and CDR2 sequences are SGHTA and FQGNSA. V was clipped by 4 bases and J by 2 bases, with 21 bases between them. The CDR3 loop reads CASSSAPYRVLPYEQYF. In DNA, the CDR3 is TGTGCCAGCAGCTCCGCTCCGTACAGGGTCCTGCCCTACGAGCAGTACTTC.

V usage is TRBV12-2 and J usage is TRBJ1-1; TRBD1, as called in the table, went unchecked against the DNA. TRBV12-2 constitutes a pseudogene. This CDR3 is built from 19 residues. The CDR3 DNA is TGTGCAAGTCGCTTAGCGGATCGGGGCAGGGGCCCAATGAACACTGAAGCTTTCTTT. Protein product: CASRLADRGRGPMNTEAFF.

This CDR3 is CAWSTGARAEAFF. CDR3 nucleotide sequence: TGTGCCTGGAGCACAGGGGCGAGGGCTGAAGCTTTCTTT. The chain uses TRBV30 and TRBJ1-1; TRBD1 aligns across 7 bases. The CDR3 contains 13 residues. The germline gives CDR1 GTSNPN, CDR2 SVGIG (reference sequence). Trimming took 3 bases from V and 6 from J; bases not matched to a gene: 7.

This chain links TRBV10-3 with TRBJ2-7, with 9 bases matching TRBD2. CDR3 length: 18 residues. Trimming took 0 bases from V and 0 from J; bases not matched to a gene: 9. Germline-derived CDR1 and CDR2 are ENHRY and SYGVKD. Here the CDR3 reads CAISESVLSGGSSYEQYF. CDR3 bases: TGTGCCATCAGTGAGTCCGTCTTGAGCGGGGGGAGCTCCTACGAGCAGTACTTC.

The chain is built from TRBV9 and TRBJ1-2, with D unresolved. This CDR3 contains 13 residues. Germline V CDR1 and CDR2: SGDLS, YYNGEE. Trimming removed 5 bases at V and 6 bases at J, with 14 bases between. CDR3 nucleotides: TGTGCCAGCAGTCGAGCGGGGTACGATGGCTACACCTTC. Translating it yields CASSRAGYDGYTF.

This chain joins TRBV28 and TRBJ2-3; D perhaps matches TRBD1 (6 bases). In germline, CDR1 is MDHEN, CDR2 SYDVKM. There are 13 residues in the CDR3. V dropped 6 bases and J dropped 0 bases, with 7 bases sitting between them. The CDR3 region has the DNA TGTGCCAGCAGACAGGGTAGCACAGATACGCAGTATTTT. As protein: CASRQGSTDTQYF.

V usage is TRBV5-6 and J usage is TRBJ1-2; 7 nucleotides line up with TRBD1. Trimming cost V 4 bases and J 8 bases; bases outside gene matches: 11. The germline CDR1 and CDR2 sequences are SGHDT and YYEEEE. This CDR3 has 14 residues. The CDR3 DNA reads TGTGCCAGCAGCCCTCTCGGACAGGTTGTCGGCTACACCTTC. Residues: CASSPLGQVVGYTF.

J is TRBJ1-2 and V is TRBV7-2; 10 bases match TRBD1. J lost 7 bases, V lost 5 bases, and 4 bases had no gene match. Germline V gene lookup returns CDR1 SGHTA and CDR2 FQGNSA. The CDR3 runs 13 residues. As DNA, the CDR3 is TGTGCCAGCAGCCCCGGGACAGGGGTTGGCTACACCTTC. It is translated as CASSPGTGVGYTF.

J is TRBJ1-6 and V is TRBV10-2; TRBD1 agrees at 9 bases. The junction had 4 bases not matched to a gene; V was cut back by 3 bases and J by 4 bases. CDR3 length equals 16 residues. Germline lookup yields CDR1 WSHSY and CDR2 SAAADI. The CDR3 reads CASSEGTGTYNSPLHF. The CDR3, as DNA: TGCGCCAGCAGTGAAGGGACAGGGACTTATAATTCACCCCTCCACTTT.

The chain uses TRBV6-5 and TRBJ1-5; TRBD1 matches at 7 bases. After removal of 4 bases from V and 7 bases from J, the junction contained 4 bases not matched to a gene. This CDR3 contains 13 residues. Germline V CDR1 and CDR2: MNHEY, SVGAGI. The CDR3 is CASSWTGRQPQHF. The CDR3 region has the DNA TGTGCCAGCAGTTGGACAGGACGCCAGCCCCAGCATTTT.